A selection of T cell receptor beta chains follows, all from one sample in a study of T cells in localized non-small cell lung cancer. Sequenced by immunoSEQ multiplex PCR; TCRdb stores in-frame clones only, minus some. The top ten clones hold 5.5% to 7.5% of a sample with some 25,000 clones, approximately 90% of them seen once. The material sequenced was PBMCs, taken before any cancer treatment. Receptor source: a man aged 40 to 75 with stage II lung adenocarcinoma. Both conserved end residues are part of each CDR3. The D gene is left open where the match is weak. Rows give clone size only sometimes, using once, few, many, or a class for an expanded clone.

abundance: .
d_gene: .
j_gene: TRBJ1-2
v_gene: TRBV7-8
CDR3nt: TGTGCCAGCAGCTTAGCGAGGGCAGGGAGGTCAGAGGGCTACACCTTC
CDR3aa: CASSLARAGRSEGYTF

abundance: .
d_gene: TRBD1
j_gene: TRBJ1-2
v_gene: TRBV11-2
CDR3nt: TGTGCCAGCAGTTCACAGGGGCCCTATGGCTACACCTTC
CDR3aa: CASSSQGPYGYTF

abundance: medium-sized
d_gene: .
j_gene: TRBJ1-1
v_gene: TRBV5-1
CDR3nt: TGCGCCAGCAGTCCATACGGGACGGTGAACACTGAAGCTTTCTTT
CDR3aa: CASSPYGTVNTEAFF

abundance: .
d_gene: .
j_gene: TRBJ1-5
v_gene: TRBV30
CDR3nt: TGTGCCTGGAGTTCCGAAGTGGTCCCCGATTATAGCAATCAGCCCCAGCATTTT
CDR3aa: CAWSSEVVPDYSNQPQHF

abundance: .
d_gene: TRBD2
j_gene: TRBJ2-5
v_gene: TRBV9
CDR3nt: TGTGCCAGCGGGGAAGCGGGGGCCGGGGAGACCCAGTACTTC
CDR3aa: CASGEAGAGETQYF

abundance: .
d_gene: .
j_gene: TRBJ1-1
v_gene: TRBV11-2
CDR3nt: TGTGCCAGCAGCTCACAGGGATGGAACACTGAAGCTTTCTTT
CDR3aa: CASSSQGWNTEAFF

abundance: .
d_gene: .
j_gene: TRBJ2-3
v_gene: TRBV6-1
CDR3nt: TGTGCCAGCAGTGAATGGCGCCAGGATACGCAGTATTTT
CDR3aa: CASSEWRQDTQYF

abundance: .
d_gene: .
j_gene: TRBJ1-4
v_gene: TRBV11-3
CDR3nt: TGTGCCAGCAGCTTAGGGGGACCTGAAAAACTGTTTTTT
CDR3aa: CASSLGGPEKLFF

abundance: .
d_gene: .
j_gene: TRBJ1-3
v_gene: TRBV6-5
CDR3nt: TGTGCCAGCAGTTACCAAACAAACGGAAACACCATATATTTT
CDR3aa: CASSYQTNGNTIYF

abundance: .
d_gene: .
j_gene: TRBJ2-1
v_gene: TRBV7-8
CDR3nt: TGTGCCAGCAGCTTATTTGCTGAGCAGTTCTTC
CDR3aa: CASSLFAEQFF

abundance: .
d_gene: .
j_gene: TRBJ2-2
v_gene: TRBV27
CDR3nt: TGTGCCACACAAGGACCTCAGGGGGAGCTGTTTTTT
CDR3aa: CATQGPQGELFF

abundance: .
d_gene: TRBD1
j_gene: TRBJ1-2
v_gene: TRBV6-5
CDR3nt: TGTGCCAGCAGCATAACAGGGGGCGACTATGGCTACACCTTC
CDR3aa: CASSITGGDYGYTF

abundance: once
d_gene: TRBD1
j_gene: TRBJ2-7
v_gene: TRBV6-6
CDR3nt: TGTGCCAGCAGTTACTCCGGGACAGGTACCTACGAGCAGTACTTC
CDR3aa: CASSYSGTGTYEQYF

abundance: .
d_gene: .
j_gene: TRBJ2-2
v_gene: TRBV14
CDR3nt: TGTGCCAGCAGCCCCGGGACACCGAACACCGGGGAGCTGTTTTTT
CDR3aa: CASSPGTPNTGELFF

abundance: .
d_gene: .
j_gene: TRBJ2-5
v_gene: TRBV7-9
CDR3nt: TGTGCCAGCAGCTTAAGGCAGGGCTTGAAAGAGACCCAGTACTTC
CDR3aa: CASSLRQGLKETQYF

abundance: .
d_gene: .
j_gene: TRBJ1-5
v_gene: TRBV27
CDR3nt: TGTGCCAGCAGCTTTGGGGGCGCGGGGGAAAATCAGCCCCAGCATTTT
CDR3aa: CASSFGGAGENQPQHF

abundance: .
d_gene: .
j_gene: TRBJ1-5
v_gene: TRBV4-1
CDR3nt: TGCGCCAGCAGCCAAGAGAGCGGTAACCAGCCCCAGCATTTT
CDR3aa: CASSQESGNQPQHF

abundance: once
d_gene: .
j_gene: TRBJ1-2
v_gene: TRBV23-1
CDR3nt: TGCGCCAGCAGTCGGGCGGTACAGGAGAACCCCCACAACTATGGCTACACCTTC
CDR3aa: CASSRAVQENPHNYGYTF

abundance: .
d_gene: .
j_gene: TRBJ2-3
v_gene: TRBV28
CDR3nt: TGTGCCGCTGCGGGACAGCCTAGCACAGATACGCAGTATTTT
CDR3aa: CAAAGQPSTDTQYF

abundance: few
d_gene: TRBD2
j_gene: TRBJ2-3
v_gene: TRBV7-2
CDR3nt: TGTGCCAGCAGCCTTGGACTAGCGGGTAGCGCAGATACGCAGTATTTT
CDR3aa: CASSLGLAGSADTQYF

abundance: once
d_gene: .
j_gene: TRBJ1-1
v_gene: TRBV6-6
CDR3nt: TGTGCCAGCAGTGGGGCCGGGCCCTACACTGAAGCTTTCTTT
CDR3aa: CASSGAGPYTEAFF

abundance: .
d_gene: TRBD1
j_gene: TRBJ1-5
v_gene: TRBV2
CDR3nt: TGTGCCAGCAGTGAACAGGGGGCGGCCCGGTTCGATCAGCCCCAGCATTTT
CDR3aa: CASSEQGAARFDQPQHF

abundance: .
d_gene: .
j_gene: TRBJ2-7
v_gene: TRBV5-1
CDR3nt: TGCGCCAGCAGCTTGGGTGACAGAATCAACGAGCAGTACTTC
CDR3aa: CASSLGDRINEQYF

abundance: .
d_gene: .
j_gene: TRBJ2-7
v_gene: TRBV30
CDR3nt: TGTGCCTGGAGTGTACTCATAGGAGCCTACGAGCAGTACTTC
CDR3aa: CAWSVLIGAYEQYF

abundance: .
d_gene: .
j_gene: TRBJ1-2
v_gene: TRBV9
CDR3nt: TGTGCCAGCAGCGTAGGGTCAGAGCCCAACTATGGCTACACCTTC
CDR3aa: CASSVGSEPNYGYTF

abundance: .
d_gene: TRBD1
j_gene: TRBJ2-7
v_gene: TRBV6-5
CDR3nt: TGTGCCAGCAGTCCTACAGGGGGCGAGCAGTACTTC
CDR3aa: CASSPTGGEQYF

abundance: .
d_gene: .
j_gene: TRBJ2-3
v_gene: TRBV12-5
CDR3nt: TGTGCTAGTGGTTCTGGGGCGTACACAGATACGCAGTATTTT
CDR3aa: CASGSGAYTDTQYF

abundance: once
d_gene: .
j_gene: TRBJ2-3
v_gene: TRBV4-1
CDR3nt: TGCGCCAGCAGCCTACAAGCGAGGAGCACGTTAGGGGAGCAGTATTTT
CDR3aa: CASSLQARSTLGEQYF

abundance: .
d_gene: .
j_gene: TRBJ2-7
v_gene: TRBV11-3
CDR3nt: TGTGCCAGCAGCTTAGGTCCTTCCGAGCAGTACTTC
CDR3aa: CASSLGPSEQYF

abundance: .
d_gene: .
j_gene: TRBJ2-3
v_gene: TRBV12-5
CDR3nt: TGTGCTAGTGGTTTGGTACGGGCAGCGACAGATACGCAGTATTTT
CDR3aa: CASGLVRAATDTQYF

abundance: .
d_gene: .
j_gene: TRBJ1-5
v_gene: TRBV30
CDR3nt: TGTGCCTGGAGTCCAACTTACGGCAATCAGCCCCAGCATTTT
CDR3aa: CAWSPTYGNQPQHF

abundance: .
d_gene: .
j_gene: TRBJ1-2
v_gene: TRBV28
CDR3nt: TGTGCCAGCAGCCACCCAGACAGAATCTATGGCTACACCTTC
CDR3aa: CASSHPDRIYGYTF

abundance: .
d_gene: .
j_gene: TRBJ1-1
v_gene: TRBV11-2
CDR3nt: TGTGCCAGCAGCTTAGAGGCGGGGTTGAACACTGAAGCTTTCTTT
CDR3aa: CASSLEAGLNTEAFF

abundance: .
d_gene: .
j_gene: TRBJ2-5
v_gene: TRBV7-3
CDR3nt: TGTGCCAGCAGCTCAGTCTCCCGGGAGACCCAGTACTTC
CDR3aa: CASSSVSRETQYF

abundance: .
d_gene: .
j_gene: TRBJ1-5
v_gene: TRBV30
CDR3nt: TGTGCCTGGAGTGTTCGGGGCCGGGCCAATCAGCCCCAGCATTTT
CDR3aa: CAWSVRGRANQPQHF

abundance: .
d_gene: .
j_gene: TRBJ2-7
v_gene: TRBV6-1
CDR3nt: TGTGCCAGCAGTGAAACTGTTCGGCAGTACTTC
CDR3aa: CASSETVRQYF

abundance: .
d_gene: TRBD2
j_gene: TRBJ2-1
v_gene: TRBV7-6
CDR3nt: TGTGCCAGCAGCTTAGGGGGACTAGCGGGAGGGGCAGGGCCCAATGAGCAGTTCTTC
CDR3aa: CASSLGGLAGGAGPNEQFF

abundance: .
d_gene: TRBD1
j_gene: TRBJ1-6
v_gene: TRBV5-1
CDR3nt: TGCGCCAGCAGCTCCAACTGGGAGGGGGCCAATCCAGCCACGAATAATTCACCCCTCCACTTT
CDR3aa: CASSSNWEGANPATNNSPLHF

abundance: .
d_gene: .
j_gene: TRBJ2-5
v_gene: TRBV30
CDR3nt: TGTGCCTGGAGTGTGGGGGGAGAGACCCAGTACTTC
CDR3aa: CAWSVGGETQYF

abundance: .
d_gene: TRBD1
j_gene: TRBJ1-5
v_gene: TRBV2
CDR3nt: TGTGCCAGCACCGATGGAGGGGGCTATAGCAATCAGCCCCAGCATTTT
CDR3aa: CASTDGGGYSNQPQHF

abundance: .
d_gene: TRBD2
j_gene: TRBJ2-5
v_gene: TRBV19
CDR3nt: TGTGCCAGTAGTTCCGGCGGGAGAGAGACCCAGTACTTC
CDR3aa: CASSSGGRETQYF

abundance: .
d_gene: .
j_gene: TRBJ2-7
v_gene: TRBV9
CDR3nt: TGTGCCAGCAGCGTAGATGGGGGGCGCTCGTACGAGCAGTACTTC
CDR3aa: CASSVDGGRSYEQYF

abundance: few
d_gene: .
j_gene: TRBJ1-1
v_gene: TRBV7-2
CDR3nt: TGTGCCAGCAGCGAACCGGGCGAACTGGGCACTGAAGCTTTCTTT
CDR3aa: CASSEPGELGTEAFF

abundance: .
d_gene: .
j_gene: TRBJ1-2
v_gene: TRBV30
CDR3nt: TGTGCCTGGAGTCAGTCAAATGGCTACACCTTC
CDR3aa: CAWSQSNGYTF

abundance: .
d_gene: .
j_gene: TRBJ1-3
v_gene: TRBV27
CDR3nt: TGTGCCAGCAGTTTATCGCCAGGAAACACCATATATTTT
CDR3aa: CASSLSPGNTIYF

abundance: .
d_gene: .
j_gene: TRBJ2-7
v_gene: TRBV11-2
CDR3nt: TGTGCCAGCAGTTCCCTCCGGGACCGTCCCTACGAGCAGTACTTC
CDR3aa: CASSSLRDRPYEQYF

abundance: .
d_gene: .
j_gene: TRBJ2-1
v_gene: TRBV9
CDR3nt: TGTGCCAGCAGCCCCGGTGGGGGGAGCTCCTACAATGAGCAGTTCTTC
CDR3aa: CASSPGGGSSYNEQFF

abundance: .
d_gene: .
j_gene: TRBJ1-2
v_gene: TRBV19
CDR3nt: TGTGCCAGTACCTTTACAGGAATTTCTAACTATGGCTACACCTTC
CDR3aa: CASTFTGISNYGYTF

abundance: .
d_gene: TRBD1
j_gene: TRBJ2-7
v_gene: TRBV5-1
CDR3nt: TGCGCCAGCAGCAGGGACAGGGGGCAGCAGTACTTC
CDR3aa: CASSRDRGQQYF

abundance: .
d_gene: .
j_gene: TRBJ2-7
v_gene: TRBV11-2
CDR3nt: TGTGCCAGCAGCCCACAACTAGCCTACGAGCAGTACTTC
CDR3aa: CASSPQLAYEQYF

abundance: .
d_gene: .
j_gene: TRBJ2-5
v_gene: TRBV5-1
CDR3nt: TGCGCCAGCAGCTTGAATATAGAGACCCAGTACTTC
CDR3aa: CASSLNIETQYF

abundance: .
d_gene: .
j_gene: TRBJ1-2
v_gene: TRBV4-2
CDR3nt: TGTGCCAGCAGCCAAGATTTCAGTTGGGCGGAAGGTGGCTACACCTTC
CDR3aa: CASSQDFSWAEGGYTF

abundance: .
d_gene: .
j_gene: TRBJ1-5
v_gene: TRBV30
CDR3nt: TGTGCCTGGAGATACCCCGCTCCGAATCAGCCCCAGCATTTT
CDR3aa: CAWRYPAPNQPQHF

abundance: once
d_gene: TRBD2
j_gene: TRBJ2-2
v_gene: TRBV19
CDR3nt: TGTGCCAGTAGTATTCTCGGGGGGGCCCCCGGGGAGCTGTTTTTT
CDR3aa: CASSILGGAPGELFF

abundance: .
d_gene: .
j_gene: TRBJ2-3
v_gene: TRBV4-2
CDR3nt: TGTGCCAGCAGCTCCGTCGACCGGCGAGATACGCAGTATTTT
CDR3aa: CASSSVDRRDTQYF

abundance: .
d_gene: TRBD1
j_gene: TRBJ1-1
v_gene: TRBV27
CDR3nt: TGTGCCAGCAGTTCTATCGCAGGGGGTCGAGCTGAAGCTTTCTTT
CDR3aa: CASSSIAGGRAEAFF

abundance: once
d_gene: .
j_gene: TRBJ2-3
v_gene: TRBV2
CDR3nt: TGTGCCGGCCGGAACACAGATACGCAGTATTTT
CDR3aa: CAGRNTDTQYF